The entry below gives a single T cell receptor (beta chain) sequence along with its context. Deletions cut 2 bases from V and 13 bases from J, with 12 bases between. There are 12 residues in the CDR3. The germline gives CDR1 MNHNS, CDR2 SASEGT. The table came from immunoSEQ multiplex PCR; TCRdb's copy has only in-frame clones and leaves some out. The sample gives under 90,000 clones, 75% to 90% of which show up once; around 2.8% is in the top ten. This sample is part of a study of identifying expanded T cells in peripheral blood. Healthy donors had no documented immune events, such as infections, while sampled.

Material: blood. The source of this sequence is a person aged 18-70 years in good health. This chain joins TRBV6-1 and TRBJ2-1; D gene unclear. CDR3 coding DNA: TGTGCCAGCAGTGAACGAGTCCACAACCAGTTCTTC. Residues: CASSERVHNQFF.